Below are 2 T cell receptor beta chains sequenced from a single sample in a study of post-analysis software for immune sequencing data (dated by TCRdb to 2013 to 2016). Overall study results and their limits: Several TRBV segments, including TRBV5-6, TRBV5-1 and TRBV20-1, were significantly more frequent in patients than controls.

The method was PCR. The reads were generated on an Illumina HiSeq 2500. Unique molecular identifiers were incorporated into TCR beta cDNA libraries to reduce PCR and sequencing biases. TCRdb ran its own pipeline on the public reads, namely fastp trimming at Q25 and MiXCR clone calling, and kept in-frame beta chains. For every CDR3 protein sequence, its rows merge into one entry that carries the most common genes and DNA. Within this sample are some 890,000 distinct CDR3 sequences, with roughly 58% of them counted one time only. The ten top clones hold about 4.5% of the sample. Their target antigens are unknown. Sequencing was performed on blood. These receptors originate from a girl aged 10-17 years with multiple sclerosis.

CDR3 coding DNA: TGTGCCAGCAGCGTAGGTCCACACACAGATACGCAGTATTTT. Amino acids: CASSVGPHTDTQYF. The chain links TRBV9 to TRBJ2-3; D gene unclear. CDR1 SGDLS and CDR2 YYNGEE come from the germline V gene. The CDR3 totals 14 residues. Trimming removed 0 bases from V and 2 bases from J, with 7 bases in between.

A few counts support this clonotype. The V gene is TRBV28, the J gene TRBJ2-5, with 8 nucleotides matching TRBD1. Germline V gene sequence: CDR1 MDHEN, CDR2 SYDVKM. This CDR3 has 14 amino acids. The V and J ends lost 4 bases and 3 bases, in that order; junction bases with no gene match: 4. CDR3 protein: CASSSPGGEETQYF. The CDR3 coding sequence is TGTGCCAGCAGTTCCCCAGGGGGCGAAGAGACCCAGTACTTC.